This TCR beta chain originates from a study of blood T cell repertoires in COVID-19. Trimming cost V 3 bases and J 3 bases, with 11 bases left between them. Looked up from germline, CDR1 is MNHNS and CDR2 is SASEGT. The CDR3 runs 14 residues. Clones were read by immunoSEQ multiplex PCR, and TCRdb kept only the in-frame ones, dropping some. The sample includes fewer than 500,000 clones, 87% of them seen just once. This clonotype was obtained from a man younger than 40 who had recovered from COVID-19. Sequenced material: PBMCs or T cells enriched from blood (not recorded which). This rearrangement joins TRBV6-1 to TRBJ1-2; D remains unclear. The CDR3 bases are TGTGCCAGCAGTGAGGATAGCCTCGACTATGGCTACACCTTC. It encodes CASSEDSLDYGYTF.